Below are 23 T cell receptor beta chains sequenced from a single sample in a study of T cells in Graves' hyperthyroidism and ophthalmopathy. Authors of the study amplified TCR beta CDR3 regions from RNA transcripts. The primer set for the first-round RT-PCR of the TCR CDR3 was HTBI. TCRdb re-called the multiplex PCR reads with MiXCR, one entry per CDR3 protein. In the table there are around 290,000 distinct CDR3 sequences, around 13% of which are singletons. The sample consisted of blood. The origin of the receptors is a woman in her forties with Graves' hyperthyroidism.

The chain has TRBV6-1 and TRBJ2-2, with TRBD2 matching 12 bases. The CDR3 has 16 amino acids. With V trimmed by 6 bases and J by 5 bases, 7 bases remained unmatched. CDR1 is MNHNS and CDR2 is SASEGT in the germline V gene. CDR3 amino acids: CASRIPTSGRTGELFF. The CDR3 region has the DNA TGTGCCAGCAGGATCCCAACTAGCGGGAGGACCGGGGAGCTGTTTTTT.

This clonotype has more than one count but fewer than ten. The genes are TRBV30 and TRBJ1-6; the D gene is possibly TRBD1 (5 bases). CDR1 GTSNPN and CDR2 SVGIG come from the germline V gene (reference sequence). Trimming removed 0 bases from V and 10 bases from J, with 16 bases in between. The CDR3 sequence is 15 residues long. The DNA for the CDR3 is TGTGCCTGGAGTGTATCGGTCCAGGGCTCGTCACCCCTCCACTTT. Amino acids: CAWSVSVQGSSPLHF.

The V and J genes are TRBV5-4 and TRBJ2-7; the match to TRBD1 covers 8 bases. Germline assignment: CDR1 SGHNT and CDR2 YYREEE (reference sequence). With V trimmed by 4 bases and J by 7 bases, 10 bases remained unmatched. The CDR3 extends over 14 amino acids. The CDR3 DNA reads TGTGCCAGCAGCGTACAGACAGGGGCCAGAGAGCAGTACTTC. Protein: CASSVQTGAREQYF.

This clonotype was counted ten times or more. CDR3 sequence: CASSYIPRVGRTEAFF. The CDR3 nucleotides read TGTGCCAGCAGTTATATCCCGCGTGTGGGAAGGACTGAAGCTTTCTTT. J is TRBJ1-1 and V is TRBV27; no clear D gene. Trimming pared 4 bases from V and 5 bases from J, leaving 20 bases between. The CDR3 sequence is 16 residues long. Germline V gene lookup returns CDR1 MNHEY and CDR2 SMNVEV (reference sequence).

There are many counts of this clonotype. The rearrangement uses TRBV11-2 and TRBJ2-7; D is ambiguous. V was shortened by 3 bases and J by 0 bases, with 6 bases between the two germline ends. The CDR3 runs to 13 residues. The germline V gene encodes CDR1 SGHAT and CDR2 FQNNGV. The CDR3 reads CASSFIVSYEQYF. The DNA for the CDR3 is TGTGCCAGCAGCTTCATAGTCTCCTACGAGCAGTACTTC.

This clonotype came up a few times. The chain is built from TRBV9 and TRBJ1-2, with a possible D match to TRBD1 (5 bases). CDR1 and CDR2 (germline): SGDLS, YYNGEE. V was trimmed by 3 bases and J by 1 base, leaving 16 bases between them. CDR3 size: 16 residues. CDR3 region: CASSASRGSNNYGYTF. CDR3 in DNA: TGTGCCAGCAGCGCCTCAAGGGGTTCGAATAACTATGGCTACACCTTC.

The J gene is TRBJ1-1, the V gene TRBV30, with a possible D match to TRBD1 (6 bases). This CDR3 spans 13 amino acids. Germline V CDR1 and CDR2: GTSNPN, SVGIG (reference sequence). V shed 0 bases and J shed 7 bases, with 12 bases lying between them. As DNA, the CDR3 is TGTGCCTGGAGTGTACAGGGTTTGGGTGAAGCTTTCTTT. It is translated as CAWSVQGLGEAFF.

This clonotype was recorded many times. This chain uses TRBV27 with TRBJ2-3; the D is unclear. The CDR3 is made up of 16 amino acids. Trimming cost V 3 bases and J 1 base, with 14 bases left between them. Germline CDR1 is MNHEY and CDR2 is SMNVEV (reference sequence). CDR3 loop: CASSFFPASGTDTQYF. As DNA, the CDR3 is TGTGCCAGCAGTTTTTTCCCGGCGAGTGGCACAGATACGCAGTATTTT.

This clonotype was counted ten times or more. The chain is built from TRBV7-9 and TRBJ2-3; the D is unclear. Germline loops: CDR1 SEHNR, CDR2 FQNEAQ (reference sequence). This CDR3 comprises 12 residues. V gave up 3 bases and J gave up 2 bases, with 3 bases separating them. In DNA form, the CDR3 reads TGTGCCAGCAGCTTCAACACAGATACGCAGTATTTT. It is translated as CASSFNTDTQYF.

This clonotype was observed many times. The chain links TRBV20-1 to TRBJ1-6; 7 positions match TRBD1. The germline V gene has CDR1 DFQATT and CDR2 SNEGSKA (reference sequence). This CDR3 comprises 13 residues. Here the CDR3 reads CSPADRPNSPLHF. CDR3 in DNA: TGCAGCCCCGCGGACAGGCCAAATTCACCCCTCCACTTT.

At least ten counts were recorded for this clonotype. The rearrangement uses TRBV13 and TRBJ2-3; D not certain. Trimming shortened V by 1 base and J by 6 bases, and 11 bases separated the two germline ends. The CDR3 length is 14 residues. The V gene's germline CDR1 is PRHDT and CDR2 FYEKMQ (reference sequence). As DNA, the CDR3 is TGTGCCAGCAGCTTAGCACAGTACATGGATACGCAGTATTTT. It codes for CASSLAQYMDTQYF. The complete variable domain, with remaining parts taken from reference TRBV13 and TRBJ2-3, reads AAGVIQSPRHLIKEKRETATLKCYPIPRHDTVYWYQQGPGQDPQFLISFYEKMQSDKGSIPDRFSAQQFSDYHSELNMSSLELGDSALYFCASSLAQYMDTQYFGPGTRLTVL.

This clonotype has at least ten counts. V usage is TRBV20-1 and J usage is TRBJ2-5; possible D gene TRBD2, 6 bases. The CDR3 consists of 12 residues. The germline V gene has CDR1 DFQATT and CDR2 SNEGSKA (reference sequence). V lost 6 bases and J lost 7, with 15 bases in between. CDR3 residues: CSASDRAGTQYF. In DNA, the CDR3 is TGCAGTGCGTCCGACAGAGCGGGGACCCAGTACTTC.

This chain connects TRBV4-1 to TRBJ2-3; no clear D gene. Per the germline V gene, CDR1 is MGHRA and CDR2 is YSYEKL. The CDR3 has 18 amino acids. With 0 bases removed from V and 4 bases from J, the gap between germline ends came to 20 bases. The CDR3 nucleotides read TGCGCCAGCAGCCAAGATCCTGTCTCCTTCCGTCGGGCAGATACGCAGTATTTT. Translation gives CASSQDPVSFRRADTQYF.

This clonotype was detected many times. The rearrangement uses TRBV7-9 and TRBJ2-7; the D gene is possibly TRBD2 (6 bases). Trimming removed 0 bases at V and 2 bases at J, with 14 bases between. This CDR3 has 16 amino acids. Germline lookup yields CDR1 SEHNR and CDR2 FQNEAQ (reference sequence). The CDR3 sequence is CASSLAGLAIPYEQYF. CDR3 bases: TGTGCCAGCAGCTTAGCGGGGCTAGCGATTCCCTACGAGCAGTACTTC.

This clonotype has at least ten counts. J is TRBJ2-1 and V is TRBV5-5; tentative D call: TRBD2 (5 bases). With 1 base removed from V and 6 bases from J, the gap between germline ends came to 17 bases. This CDR3 is built from 16 residues. Germline CDR1 reads SGHKS; CDR2 reads YYEKEE (reference sequence). The chain's CDR3 is CASSLSNRLASNEQFF. The CDR3, as DNA: TGTGCCAGCAGCTTGTCCAATCGGCTAGCTAGCAATGAGCAGTTCTTC.

There are many counts of this clonotype. J is TRBJ1-5 and V is TRBV6-5; no reliable D call. The CDR3 is made up of 14 amino acids. Germline CDR1 reads MNHEY; CDR2 reads SVGAGI. Trimming pared 2 bases from V and 10 bases from J, leaving 15 bases between. CDR3 region: CASSYGSGALPQHF. CDR3 nucleotides: TGTGCCAGCAGTTACGGTTCAGGAGCCCTTCCCCAGCATTTT.

In its sample, this clonotype was seen a few times. The V and J genes are TRBV29-1 and TRBJ2-1; 9 bases map to TRBD2. Trimming cost V 6 bases and J 10 bases; bases outside gene matches: 16. Germline V CDR1 and CDR2: SQVTM, ANQGSEA. CDR3 length: 15 amino acids. For the CDR3, the DNA is TGCAGCGTGACCCGACTAGCGGACAACTTGGGGGAGCAGTTCTTC. Encoded protein: CSVTRLADNLGEQFF.

The table lists this clonotype with many counts. V gene TRBV6-1 combines with J gene TRBJ1-1; weak D call: TRBD1 (6 bases). The V and J ends lost 6 bases and 13 bases respectively, with 24 bases between them. The CDR3 runs to 14 residues. The V gene's germline CDR1 is MNHNS and CDR2 SASEGT. CDR3 sequence reads: CASSSDRSLPRGFF. CDR3 nucleotide sequence: TGTGCCAGCAGCTCCGACAGGTCGTTACCCAGGGGTTTCTTT.

This clonotype was seen only a few times. The chain uses TRBV7-8 and TRBJ2-1, with D possibly being TRBD1 (5 bases). The CDR3 contains 15 residues. V shed 0 bases and J shed 4 bases, with 10 bases lying between them. The germline V gene has CDR1 SGHVS and CDR2 FQNEAQ. In DNA, the CDR3 is TGTGCCAGCAGCTTAGCCCGACAGTCATACAATGAGCAGTTCTTC. As protein: CASSLARQSYNEQFF.

CDR3 region: CASTLQGQVYEQYF. The DNA of the CDR3 is TGTGCCAGCACCTTACAGGGGCAGGTTTACGAGCAGTACTTC. The rearrangement joins TRBV5-6 to TRBJ2-7; 7 bases match TRBD1. Germline V gene lookup returns CDR1 SGHDT and CDR2 YYEEEE. CDR3 size: 14 residues. Trimming removed 6 bases from V and 4 bases from J; junction bases left unmatched: 10.

This clonotype has a count of ten or more. This rearrangement joins TRBV28 to TRBJ1-1; D gene ambiguous. Trimming stripped 7 bases from V and 7 bases from J, with 10 bases between. Germline V gives CDR1 MDHEN, CDR2 SYDVKM. The CDR3 sequence is 11 residues long. CDR3 loop: CASNGALEAFF. CDR3 DNA: TGTGCCAGCAACGGAGCGCTTGAAGCTTTCTTT.

Many counts were recorded for this clonotype. This sequence joins TRBV2 and TRBJ1-4; maybe TRBD1 (6 bases). Trimming cost V 6 bases and J 6 bases, with 11 bases left between them. The CDR3 length is 13 residues. Germline CDR1 and CDR2: SNHLY and FYNNEI. CDR3 loop: CASRRGIYEKLFF. CDR3 sequence (DNA): TGTGCCAGCAGAAGGGGGATATATGAAAAACTGTTTTTT.

The table lists this clonotype with many counts. The V call is TRBV5-1, the J call TRBJ1-6; D unresolved. V dropped 0 bases and J dropped 5 bases, with 9 bases sitting between them. The CDR3 consists of 15 residues. The germline gives CDR1 SGHRS, CDR2 YFSETQ. CDR3 nucleotide sequence: TGCGCCAGCAGCTTGGAACACGGCAATAATTCACCCCTCCACTTT. It is translated as CASSLEHGNNSPLHF.